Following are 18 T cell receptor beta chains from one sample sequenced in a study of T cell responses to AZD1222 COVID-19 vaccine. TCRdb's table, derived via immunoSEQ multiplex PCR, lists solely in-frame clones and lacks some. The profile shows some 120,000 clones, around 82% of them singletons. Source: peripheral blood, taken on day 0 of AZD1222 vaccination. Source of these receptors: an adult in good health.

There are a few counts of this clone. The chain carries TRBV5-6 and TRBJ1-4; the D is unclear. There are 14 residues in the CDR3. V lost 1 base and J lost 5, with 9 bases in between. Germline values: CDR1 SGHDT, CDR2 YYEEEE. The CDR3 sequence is CASSLYHGNEKLFF. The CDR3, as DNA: TGTGCCAGCAGCTTGTATCACGGAAATGAAAAACTGTTTTTT.

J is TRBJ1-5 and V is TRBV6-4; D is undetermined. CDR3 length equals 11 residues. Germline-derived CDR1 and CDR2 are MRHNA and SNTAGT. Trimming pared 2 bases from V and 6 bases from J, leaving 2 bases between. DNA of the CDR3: TGTGCCAGCAGTGACGTTCAGCCCCAGCATTTT. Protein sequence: CASSDVQPQHF.

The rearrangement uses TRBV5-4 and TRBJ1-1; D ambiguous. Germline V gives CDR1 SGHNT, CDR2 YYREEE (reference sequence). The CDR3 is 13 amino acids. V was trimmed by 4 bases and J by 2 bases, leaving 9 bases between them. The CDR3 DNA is TGTGCCAGCAGCCCGGACTCTAACACTGAAGCTTTCTTT. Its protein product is CASSPDSNTEAFF. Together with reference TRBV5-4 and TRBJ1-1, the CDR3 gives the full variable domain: ETGVTQSPTHLIKTRGQQVTLRCSSQSGHNTVSWYQQALGQGPQFIFQYYREEENGRGNFPPRFSGLQFPNYSSELNVNALELDDSALYLCASSPDSNTEAFFGQGTRLTVV.

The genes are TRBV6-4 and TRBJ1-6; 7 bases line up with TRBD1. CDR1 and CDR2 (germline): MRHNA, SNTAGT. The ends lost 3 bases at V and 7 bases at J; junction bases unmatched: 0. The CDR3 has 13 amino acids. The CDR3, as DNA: TGTGCCAGCAGTGAGACAGGGAATTCACCCCTCCACTTT. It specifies CASSETGNSPLHF.

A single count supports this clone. CDR3 coding DNA: TGCAGTGCTGGTGGTGTGGGACAGGGGACGCATGGCTACACCTTC. It translates to CSAGGVGQGTHGYTF. The chain carries TRBV20-1 and TRBJ1-2; 10 nucleotides line up with TRBD1. CDR3 length: 15 amino acids. Germline CDR1 and CDR2: DFQATT and SNEGSKA (reference sequence). J gave up 6 bases and V 5 bases, and 12 bases lay outside the gene matches.

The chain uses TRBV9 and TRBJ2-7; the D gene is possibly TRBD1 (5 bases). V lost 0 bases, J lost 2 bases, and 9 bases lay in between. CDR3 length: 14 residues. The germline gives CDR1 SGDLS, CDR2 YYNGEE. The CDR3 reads CASSVGQGPYEQYF. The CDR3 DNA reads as TGTGCCAGCAGCGTAGGGCAGGGCCCCTACGAGCAGTACTTC.

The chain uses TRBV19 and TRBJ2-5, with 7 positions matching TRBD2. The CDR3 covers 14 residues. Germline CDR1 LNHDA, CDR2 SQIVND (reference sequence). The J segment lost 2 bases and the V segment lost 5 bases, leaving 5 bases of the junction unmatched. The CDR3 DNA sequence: TGTGCCAGTAGTTCACTAGCGAGTCAAGAGACCCAGTACTTC. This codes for CASSSLASQETQYF.

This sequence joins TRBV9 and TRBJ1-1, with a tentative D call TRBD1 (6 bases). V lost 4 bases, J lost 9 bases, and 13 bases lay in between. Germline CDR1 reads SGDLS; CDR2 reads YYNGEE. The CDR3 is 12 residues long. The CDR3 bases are TGTGCCAGCAGCCCCGACAGGTATCAAGCTTTCTTT. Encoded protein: CASSPDRYQAFF.

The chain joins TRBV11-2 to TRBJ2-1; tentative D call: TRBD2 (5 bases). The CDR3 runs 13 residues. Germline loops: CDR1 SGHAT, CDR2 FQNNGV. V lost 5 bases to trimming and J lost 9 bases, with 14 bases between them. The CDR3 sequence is CASSPSGGFEQFF. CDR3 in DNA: TGTGCCAGCAGCCCCAGCGGAGGTTTTGAGCAGTTCTTC.

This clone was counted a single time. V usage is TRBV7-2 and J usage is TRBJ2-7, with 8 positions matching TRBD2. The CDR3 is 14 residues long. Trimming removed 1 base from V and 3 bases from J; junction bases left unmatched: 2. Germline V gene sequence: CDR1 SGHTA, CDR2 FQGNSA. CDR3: CASSLVGTSYEQYF. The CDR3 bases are TGTGCCAGCAGCTTAGTGGGGACTAGCTACGAGCAGTACTTC.

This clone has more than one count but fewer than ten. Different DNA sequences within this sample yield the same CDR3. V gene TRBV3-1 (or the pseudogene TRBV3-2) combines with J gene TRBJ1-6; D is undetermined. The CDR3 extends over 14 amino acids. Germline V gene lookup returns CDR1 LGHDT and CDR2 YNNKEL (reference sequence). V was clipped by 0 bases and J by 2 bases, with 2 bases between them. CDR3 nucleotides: TGTGCCAGCAGCCAAGAGCCCTATAATTCACCCCTCCACTTT. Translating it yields CASSQEPYNSPLHF.

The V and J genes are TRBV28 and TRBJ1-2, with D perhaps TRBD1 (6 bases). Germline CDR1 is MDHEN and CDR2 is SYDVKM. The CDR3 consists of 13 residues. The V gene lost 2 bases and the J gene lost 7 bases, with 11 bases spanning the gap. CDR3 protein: CASSLQWGAGYTF. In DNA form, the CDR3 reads TGTGCCAGCAGTTTACAATGGGGGGCTGGCTACACCTTC.

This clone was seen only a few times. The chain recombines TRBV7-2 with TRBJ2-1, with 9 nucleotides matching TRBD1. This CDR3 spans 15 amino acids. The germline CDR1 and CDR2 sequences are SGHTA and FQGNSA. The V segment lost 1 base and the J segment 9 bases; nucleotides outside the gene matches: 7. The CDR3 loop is CASSLGGGQGVEQFF. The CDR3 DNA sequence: TGTGCCAGCAGCTTAGGGGGGGGACAGGGTGTTGAGCAGTTCTTC.

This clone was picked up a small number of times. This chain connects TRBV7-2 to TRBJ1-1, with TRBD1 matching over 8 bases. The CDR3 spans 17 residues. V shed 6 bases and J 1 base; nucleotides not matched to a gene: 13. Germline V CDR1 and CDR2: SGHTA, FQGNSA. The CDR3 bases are TGTGCCAGCAGTCCAGGACAGGGATGGAGGGGGAACACTGAAGCTTTCTTT. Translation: CASSPGQGWRGNTEAFF.

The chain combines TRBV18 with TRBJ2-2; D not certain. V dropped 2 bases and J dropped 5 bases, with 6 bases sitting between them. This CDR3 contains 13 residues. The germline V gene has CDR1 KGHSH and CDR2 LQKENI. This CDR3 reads CASSPGFTGELFF. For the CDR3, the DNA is TGTGCCAGCTCACCAGGGTTTACCGGGGAGCTGTTTTTT.

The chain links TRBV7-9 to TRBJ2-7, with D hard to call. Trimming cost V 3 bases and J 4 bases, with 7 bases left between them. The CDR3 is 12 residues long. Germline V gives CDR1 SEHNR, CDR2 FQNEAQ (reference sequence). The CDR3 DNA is TGTGCCAGCAGCTTGAGCTTTTACGAGCAGTACTTC. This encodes CASSLSFYEQYF.

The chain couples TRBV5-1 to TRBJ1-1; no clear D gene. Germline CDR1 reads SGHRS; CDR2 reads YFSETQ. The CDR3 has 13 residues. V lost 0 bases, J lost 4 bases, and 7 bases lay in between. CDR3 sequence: CASSLVPVTEAFF. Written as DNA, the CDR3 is TGCGCCAGCAGCTTGGTCCCGGTCACTGAAGCTTTCTTT.

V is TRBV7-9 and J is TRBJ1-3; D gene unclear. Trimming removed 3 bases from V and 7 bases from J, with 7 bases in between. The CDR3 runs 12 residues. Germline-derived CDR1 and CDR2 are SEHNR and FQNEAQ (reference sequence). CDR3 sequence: CASSFSTNTIYF. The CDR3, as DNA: TGTGCCAGCAGCTTTTCAACGAACACCATATATTTT.